A selection of T cell receptor beta chains follows, all from one sample in a study of immune evolution from preneoplasia to lung adenocarcinoma. Generated by immunoSEQ multiplex PCR, the TCRdb table keeps only in-frame clones and is missing some. The sample shows 25,000 or so clones, less than 80% of them seen only once. Sequenced input: FFPE invasive lung adenocarcinoma tissue. These receptors came from a person aged 55 to 69 with invasive lung adenocarcinoma. Some clones in this sample may be carry-over from other donors' samples. Both conserved end residues are part of each CDR3. The D gene is left open where the match is weak. Size is omitted from some rows. Given values are once, few, many or a class for expanded clones.

D	V	J	size	DNA	CDR3
-	TRBV18	TRBJ2-7	once	TGTGCCAGCTCACCATTCAGTAAGGTCCACGAGCAGTACTTC	CASSPFSKVHEQYF
-	TRBV4-1	TRBJ2-2	-	TGCGCCAGCAGCCAAGATATTACTAGATTCGGGGAGCTGTTTTTT	CASSQDITRFGELFF
-	TRBV29-1	TRBJ2-7	-	TGCAGCGTTGCGTCAGACTACGAGCAGTACTTC	CSVASDYEQYF
TRBD2	TRBV5-5	TRBJ2-5	-	TGTGCCAGCAGCCTCCATAGCGGGAGTGATATAGAGACCCAGTACTTC	CASSLHSGSDIETQYF
-	TRBV19	TRBJ1-5	-	TGTGCCAGTAGTACCGGGAAGAGAGGCAATCAGCCCCAGCATTTT	CASSTGKRGNQPQHF
TRBD1	TRBV7-8	TRBJ1-1	-	TGTGCCAGCAGCTTAGCGACAGGGCTAAACACTGAAGCTTTCTTT	CASSLATGLNTEAFF
-	TRBV18	TRBJ1-1	-	TGTGCCAGCTCTCGGACGGGGACTGAAGCTTTCTTT	CASSRTGTEAFF
-	TRBV19	TRBJ1-5	few	TGTGCCAGTAGTAGAGGGATAAATCAGCCCCAGCATTTT	CASSRGINQPQHF
-	TRBV4-1	TRBJ2-7	-	TGCGCCAGCAGCCAAGAAAGTTATCTGGAGCAGTACTTC	CASSQESYLEQYF
-	TRBV18	TRBJ1-2	-	TGTGCCAGCTCACCAGAGGGAAGAGCACTCTATGGCTACACCTTC	CASSPEGRALYGYTF
-	TRBV28	TRBJ2-7	-	TGTGCCAGCAGACCCTCGGACAGACCCTACGAGCAGTACTTC	CASRPSDRPYEQYF
-	TRBV5-4	TRBJ1-2	-	TGTGCCAGCAGCTTGGCGACGATTAACTATGGCTACACCTTC	CASSLATINYGYTF
TRBD1	TRBV6-5	TRBJ2-2	-	TGTGCCAGCAGTCGACAGGGCGCCGGGGAGCTGTTTTTT	CASSRQGAGELFF
-	TRBV15	TRBJ2-6	few	TGTGCCACCAGCACCAGGGTTGATGGGGCCAACGTCCTGACTTTC	CATSTRVDGANVLTF
TRBD1	TRBV5-1	TRBJ2-7	-	TGCGCCAGCCGACTACAGGGGAATACGGGACAGTACTTC	CASRLQGNTGQYF
-	TRBV28	TRBJ1-4	-	TGTGCCAGCAGTTTTTCCGGATATACTAATGAAAAACTGTTTTTT	CASSFSGYTNEKLFF
-	TRBV15	TRBJ2-5	few	TGTGCCACCAGCAGTCTTGGACAGAGCGAAGAGACCCAGTACTTC	CATSSLGQSEETQYF
-	TRBV6-1	TRBJ2-2	-	TGTGCCAGCAGGGGGACGGGCACCGGGGAGCTGTTTTTT	CASRGTGTGELFF
-	TRBV6-1	TRBJ1-5	-	TGTGCCAGCAGAGAGTATACTGGCAATCAGCCCCAGCATTTT	CASREYTGNQPQHF
-	TRBV18	TRBJ2-2	-	TGTGCCAGCTCACCACGGGCTAGGAACACCGGGGAGCTGTTTTTT	CASSPRARNTGELFF
-	TRBV28	TRBJ2-2	-	TGTGCCAGCAGTCAATTAATCGGGGAGCTGTTTTTT	CASSQLIGELFF
-	TRBV7-6	TRBJ1-3	-	TGTGCCAGCAGCCGCAGGGAGAGTGGAAACACCATATATTTT	CASSRRESGNTIYF
TRBD2	TRBV4-1	TRBJ2-2	-	TGCGCCAGCAGCCAAGTGGGGCTAGCGGCGAACACCGGGGAGCTGTTTTTT	CASSQVGLAANTGELFF
-	TRBV6-5	TRBJ2-3	-	TGTGCCAGCAGTTACCCAGGATCGGATACGCAGTATTTT	CASSYPGSDTQYF
TRBD2	TRBV5-1	TRBJ2-5	-	TGCGCCAGCAGCAGGGGGACTAGCCGGGAGACCCAGTACTTC	CASSRGTSRETQYF
TRBD1	TRBV28	TRBJ2-7	-	TGTGCCAGCAGTTCACCGAACCGTCGACAGGGCCACGAGCAGTACTTC	CASSSPNRRQGHEQYF
-	TRBV6-1	TRBJ1-4	-	TGTGCCATTCGGGAGGGGGAGGCGGAAAAACTGTTTTTT	CAIREGEAEKLFF
-	TRBV28	TRBJ2-2	few	TGTGCCAGCACCTCCACGTCGGGACGGACAATAGGGACCGGGGAGCTGTTTTTT	CASTSTSGRTIGTGELFF
-	TRBV25-1	TRBJ2-3	-	TGTGCCAGCAGTGGGAGGGGCCGCACAGATACGCAGTATTTT	CASSGRGRTDTQYF